The clone carrying this TCR beta chain was counted a few times. Primers: 60 Vbeta forward and 13 Jbeta reverse. The data were produced by immunoSEQ multiplex PCR, yet TCRdb's version contains in-frame clones alone and is incomplete. The sample shows about 220,000 clones, more than 60% of them seen only once. The data originate from a study of cytomegalovirus exposure and HLA in healthy donors. The germline V gene has CDR1 MNHNS and CDR2 SASEGT. Trimming took 1 base from V and 0 from J, leaving 10 bases between them. This CDR3 spans 15 amino acids. The receptor was derived from a woman younger than 45 in good health and CMV-seronegative. V usage is TRBV6-1 and J usage is TRBJ2-7; perhaps TRBD2 as D (6 bases). Sequences were obtained from PBMCs. The CDR3 here is CASSEEAGTSYEQYF. In DNA form, the CDR3 reads TGTGCCAGCAGTGAAGAAGCGGGTACCTCCTACGAGCAGTACTTC.